A selection of T cell receptor beta chains follows, all from one sample in a study of cytomegalovirus exposure and HLA in healthy donors. Clones were sequenced by immunoSEQ multiplex PCR, and TCRdb holds only the in-frame ones, with some missing. The sample contains fewer than 200,000 clones, approximately 70% of which appear only once. The specimen was PBMCs. These receptors originate from a middle-aged man in good health and CMV-seropositive. CDR3s include the opening cysteine and the closing phenylalanine or tryptophan. D genes are given only for firm matches. Size is omitted from some rows. Given values are once, few, many or a class for expanded clones.

J gene,D gene,clone size,V gene,CDR3 protein,CDR3 DNA
TRBJ1-1,TRBD1,-,TRBV5-4,CASSNGQGARNTEAFF,TGTGCCAGCAGCAACGGACAGGGGGCCCGGAACACTGAAGCTTTCTTT
TRBJ1-1,-,-,TRBV7-2,CASSLTPQGPVNTEAFF,TGTGCCAGCAGCTTAACCCCCCAGGGTCCGGTGAACACTGAAGCTTTCTTT
TRBJ2-2,TRBD2,-,TRBV27,CASKAGGLNTGELFF,TGTGCCAGCAAGGCGGGGGGCCTTAACACCGGGGAGCTGTTTTTT
TRBJ1-2,TRBD1,-,TRBV20-1,CSARQGGGYTF,TGCAGTGCTCGACAGGGAGGTGGCTACACCTTC
TRBJ2-7,TRBD1,-,TRBV10-3,CAISVDRGRYEQYF,TGTGCCATCAGTGTGGACAGGGGCCGGTACGAGCAGTACTTC
TRBJ1-1,-,-,TRBV7-9,CASSLGGANTEAFF,TGTGCCAGCAGTTTGGGAGGGGCGAACACTGAAGCTTTCTTT
TRBJ1-1,TRBD1,few,TRBV27,CASSVDRGRWTEAFF,TGTGCCAGCAGTGTAGACAGGGGGCGATGGACTGAAGCTTTCTTT
TRBJ1-1,TRBD1,-,TRBV7-2,CASSQYRGGTEAFF,TGTGCCAGCAGCCAATACAGGGGCGGGACTGAAGCTTTCTTT
TRBJ2-7,-,-,TRBV27,CASSRTASYEQYF,TGTGCCAGCTCCCGGACAGCCTCCTACGAGCAGTACTTC
TRBJ1-1,TRBD1,few,TRBV19,CASSTRTGQKAFF,TGTGCCAGTAGTACCCGGACAGGGCAGAAAGCTTTCTTT
TRBJ2-3,TRBD1,-,TRBV25-1,CASSELKPGQGSDTQYF,TGTGCCAGCAGTGAATTAAAACCGGGACAGGGTTCAGATACGCAGTATTTT
TRBJ1-2,TRBD1,-,TRBV5-6,CASSLGGQGDYGYTF,TGTGCCAGCAGCTTGGGTGGACAGGGAGACTATGGCTACACCTTC
TRBJ1-2,TRBD1,-,TRBV10-3,CAAEDRGVGYTF,TGTGCCGCCGAGGACAGGGGGGTTGGCTACACCTTC
TRBJ2-2,-,few,TRBV6-1,CASSDQSGQSTGELFF,TGTGCCAGCAGTGACCAATCCGGACAGAGCACCGGGGAGCTGTTTTTT
TRBJ2-7,-,-,TRBV5-1,CASSLGVGQYEQYF,TGCGCCAGCAGCTTGGGAGTAGGACAGTACGAGCAGTACTTC
TRBJ1-1,-,-,TRBV21-1,CASSKDAGAEAFF,TGTGCCAGCAGCAAAGATGCAGGGGCGGAAGCTTTCTTT
TRBJ2-7,-,-,TRBV27,CASSLWLAHEQYF,TGTGCCAGCAGTTTATGGCTAGCCCACGAGCAGTACTTC
TRBJ2-7,TRBD1,-,TRBV5-1,CASSLEGTVSYEQYF,TGCGCCAGCAGCTTGGAGGGGACAGTGTCCTACGAGCAGTACTTC
TRBJ1-2,-,-,TRBV19,CASSIVGRWGGLVLDGYTF,TGTGCCAGTAGTATAGTGGGGCGATGGGGGGGTCTTGTCTTGGATGGCTACACCTTC
TRBJ1-1,-,-,TRBV5-1,CASSLGPVGGLRSEAFF,TGCGCCAGCAGCTTGGGGCCAGTCGGGGGACTAAGGTCTGAAGCTTTCTTT
TRBJ2-3,-,few,TRBV9,CASNLGGAADTQYF,TGTGCCAGTAACCTTGGGGGGGCGGCAGATACGCAGTATTTT
TRBJ1-2,-,-,TRBV30,CALPSPANYGYTF,TGTGCCCTACCAAGTCCGGCTAACTATGGCTACACCTTC
TRBJ1-4,-,-,TRBV11-2,CASSSQSAEKLFF,TGTGCCAGCAGCTCCCAGTCTGCAGAAAAACTGTTTTTT
TRBJ2-3,TRBD2,-,TRBV7-9,CASSLVAGSTDTQYF,TGTGCCAGCAGCTTAGTAGCGGGGTCGACAGATACGCAGTATTTT
TRBJ1-1,-,-,TRBV7-3,CASSFTPGHRNTEAFF,TGTGCCAGCAGCTTCACGCCGGGACACCGGAACACTGAAGCTTTCTTT
TRBJ2-3,TRBD2,-,TRBV4-3,CASSPIASGGITDTQYF,TGCGCCAGCAGCCCCATCGCTAGCGGGGGGATAACAGATACGCAGTATTTT
TRBJ2-3,-,few,TRBV11-2,CASSLDGADTQYF,TGTGCCAGCAGCTTAGATGGAGCAGATACGCAGTATTTT
TRBJ2-5,-,once,TRBV7-8,CASSFSRRETQYF,TGTGCCAGCAGCTTTAGCCGGCGGGAGACCCAGTACTTC
TRBJ1-4,-,-,TRBV4-2,CASSLLPGFTNEKLFF,TGTGCCAGCAGCCTTCTCCCAGGTTTTACTAATGAAAAACTGTTTTTT
TRBJ1-2,TRBD1,-,TRBV6-1,CASSEYRGGYTF,TGTGCCAGCAGTGAATACAGGGGTGGCTACACCTTC